This TCR beta chain originates from a study of cytomegalovirus exposure and HLA in healthy donors. The wider study: Caucasian-associated ancestry cluster membership applied to about 83% of over 350 genotyped donors.

Study-wide findings and caveats: Clonal expansion was found to be greater in HLA-associated TCR beta chains than in equally common others in a later analysis. Association with HLA alleles at 0.05 false discovery rate was found for around 17,000 TCR beta sequences in a later analysis. Investigators reported around 150 TCR beta chains as tied to cytomegalovirus.

The PCR made use of 60 Vbeta and 13 Jbeta primers. Produced via immunoSEQ multiplex PCR; TCRdb's table is partial and in-frame only. Of about 150,000 clones listed, 80% to 85% are singletons. On this clone: The antigen remains unidentified.

Trimming cost V 3 bases and J 12 bases; bases outside gene matches: 16. There are 16 residues in the CDR3. From germline, CDR1 is GTSNPN and CDR2 SVGIG (reference sequence). This clonotype originated in a male donor in good health and CMV-seronegative. This rearrangement joins TRBV30 to TRBJ2-3, with 12 bases that match TRBD1. Sequencing input: PBMCs. In DNA, the CDR3 is TGTGCCTGGAGAGTAGCCGGGACAGGGGGCCCCCTAGGTCAGTATTTT. Protein product: CAWRVAGTGGPLGQYF.